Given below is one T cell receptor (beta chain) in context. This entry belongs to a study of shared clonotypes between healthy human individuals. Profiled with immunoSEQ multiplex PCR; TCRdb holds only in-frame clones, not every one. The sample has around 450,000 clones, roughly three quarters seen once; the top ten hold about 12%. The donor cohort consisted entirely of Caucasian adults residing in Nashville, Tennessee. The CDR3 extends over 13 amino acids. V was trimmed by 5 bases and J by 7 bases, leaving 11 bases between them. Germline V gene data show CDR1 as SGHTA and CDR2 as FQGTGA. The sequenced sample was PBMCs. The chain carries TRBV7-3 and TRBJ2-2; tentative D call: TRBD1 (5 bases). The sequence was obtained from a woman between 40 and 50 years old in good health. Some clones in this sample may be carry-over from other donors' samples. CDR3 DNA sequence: TGTGCCAGCAGCCGACAGCCGCACGGGGAGCTGTTTTTT. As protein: CASSRQPHGELFF.